Below, one TCR beta chain is given with its context. Its antigen is unidentified. This sample is drawn from a study of T-cell memory formation after mild COVID-19. The study's findings and limits: Clones that contracted clustered mainly in CM and EM if CD4+ and in EMRA if CD8+. The study found balanced CD4/CD8 in clones contracting day 15 to 85 and a CD4+ lean in later expanders.

TCRdb reprocessed the 5' RACE reads via MiXCR and lists one record per CDR3 protein. In the table there are just under 350,000 distinct CDR3 sequences, about an eighth of which are singletons. The CDR3 length is 14 residues. Germline V CDR1 and CDR2: SGDLS, YYNGEE. V lost 0 bases and J lost 4, with 9 bases in between. The genes are TRBV9 and TRBJ2-3, with no clear D. The sample consisted of PBMCs or a T cell subset sorted from them (not recorded which). The origin of this receptor is a man aged 18 to 29 who had mild COVID-19 (a few samples of this study predate the infection). Cell type and time point are not known. CDR3 residues: CASSVGGRADTQYF. The CDR3 coding sequence is TGTGCCAGCAGCGTAGGAGGTCGCGCAGATACGCAGTATTTT.